A selection of T cell receptor beta chains follows, all from one sample in a study of blood T cell repertoires in COVID-19. Assay: immunoSEQ multiplex PCR; the TCRdb copy retains only in-frame clones and omits some. This table has under 300,000 clones, approximately 86% appearing once. Input material: PBMCs or T cells enriched from blood (not recorded which). The receptors originated from a woman in her twenties or thirties with acute COVID-19. Each CDR3 is given with its conserved first and last residue. D genes are given only for firm matches. Clone size is given for some rows only: seen once, a few or many times, or a class if the clone is expanded.

d_call: -
cdr3_length: 12
clone_size: -
v_call: TRBV12-3/TRBV12-4
j_call: TRBJ1-5
cdr3_aa: CASSLEGGPQHF
cdr3_nt: TGTGCCAGCAGTTTAGAGGGAGGGCCCCAGCATTTT

d_call: -
cdr3_length: 15
clone_size: -
v_call: TRBV11-2
j_call: TRBJ2-7
cdr3_aa: CASSFIRGERYEQYF
cdr3_nt: TGTGCCAGCAGCTTCATTCGCGGGGAACGGTACGAGCAGTACTTC

d_call: TRBD1
cdr3_length: 17
clone_size: once
v_call: TRBV5-1
j_call: TRBJ2-7
cdr3_aa: CASSLALRDRGVGEQYF
cdr3_nt: TGCGCCAGCAGCTTGGCCTTGAGGGACAGGGGAGTTGGCGAGCAGTACTTC

d_call: -
cdr3_length: 14
clone_size: -
v_call: TRBV7-3
j_call: TRBJ2-3
cdr3_aa: CASSAGLAGDTQYF
cdr3_nt: TGTGCCAGCAGCGCGGGCCTAGCCGGGGATACGCAGTATTTT

d_call: TRBD1
cdr3_length: 19
clone_size: once
v_call: TRBV14
j_call: TRBJ2-2
cdr3_aa: CASSQDRKDRGLNTGELFF
cdr3_nt: TGTGCCAGCAGCCAAGATCGAAAGGACAGGGGCCTGAACACCGGGGAGCTGTTTTTT

d_call: TRBD1
cdr3_length: 16
clone_size: few
v_call: TRBV19
j_call: TRBJ2-2
cdr3_aa: CASSIGTGAGTGELFF
cdr3_nt: TGTGCCAGTAGTATCGGGACAGGGGCGGGCACCGGGGAGCTGTTTTTT

d_call: -
cdr3_length: 16
clone_size: -
v_call: TRBV6-5
j_call: TRBJ2-7
cdr3_aa: CASSYSTGLMHHEQYF
cdr3_nt: TGTGCCAGCAGTTACTCGACGGGACTCATGCACCACGAGCAGTACTTC

d_call: TRBD1
cdr3_length: 15
clone_size: -
v_call: TRBV19
j_call: TRBJ2-1
cdr3_aa: CASTPDRSSYNEQFF
cdr3_nt: TGTGCCAGTACCCCGGACAGGAGCTCCTACAATGAGCAGTTCTTC

d_call: TRBD1
cdr3_length: 15
clone_size: -
v_call: TRBV5-4
j_call: TRBJ2-3
cdr3_aa: CASSRQTGNTDTQYF
cdr3_nt: TGTGCCAGCAGCCGTCAGACAGGGAACACAGATACGCAGTATTTT

d_call: -
cdr3_length: 15
clone_size: few
v_call: TRBV24-1
j_call: TRBJ1-2
cdr3_aa: CATSDHRAGGYGYTF
cdr3_nt: TGTGCCACCAGTGATCACAGGGCGGGGGGCTATGGCTACACCTTC

d_call: TRBD2
cdr3_length: 16
clone_size: once
v_call: TRBV10-3
j_call: TRBJ2-5
cdr3_aa: CAISGKGLAGEETQYF
cdr3_nt: TGTGCCATCAGTGGCAAGGGACTAGCGGGGGAGGAGACCCAGTACTTC

d_call: TRBD1
cdr3_length: 13
clone_size: -
v_call: TRBV28
j_call: TRBJ1-4
cdr3_aa: CASKTGTNEKLFF
cdr3_nt: TGTGCCAGCAAGACAGGGACTAATGAAAAACTGTTTTTT

d_call: TRBD2
cdr3_length: 15
clone_size: -
v_call: TRBV19
j_call: TRBJ2-1
cdr3_aa: CASSGGLAGEGEQFF
cdr3_nt: TGTGCCAGTAGTGGCGGACTAGCGGGAGAAGGTGAGCAGTTCTTC

d_call: TRBD2
cdr3_length: 15
clone_size: -
v_call: TRBV28
j_call: TRBJ2-1
cdr3_aa: CASSFSGGGYNEQFF
cdr3_nt: TGTGCCAGCAGTTTCTCGGGAGGGGGGTACAATGAGCAGTTCTTC

d_call: TRBD2
cdr3_length: 16
clone_size: -
v_call: TRBV5-1
j_call: TRBJ2-3
cdr3_aa: CASSLDGSGVSDTQYF
cdr3_nt: TGCGCCAGCAGCTTGGACGGTAGCGGGGTATCAGATACGCAGTATTTT

d_call: -
cdr3_length: 14
clone_size: -
v_call: TRBV10-3
j_call: TRBJ1-1
cdr3_aa: CAINDKTGGHEAFF
cdr3_nt: TGTGCCATCAATGATAAGACAGGCGGCCATGAAGCTTTCTTT

d_call: TRBD1
cdr3_length: 14
clone_size: -
v_call: TRBV19
j_call: TRBJ2-3
cdr3_aa: CASWTGDYVGTQYF
cdr3_nt: TGTGCCAGTTGGACAGGGGATTATGTGGGTACGCAGTATTTT

d_call: TRBD2
cdr3_length: 15
clone_size: once
v_call: TRBV14
j_call: TRBJ2-1
cdr3_aa: CASSQPGTSGNEQFF
cdr3_nt: TGTGCCAGCAGTCAACCCGGGACTAGCGGTAATGAGCAGTTCTTC

d_call: -
cdr3_length: 14
clone_size: -
v_call: TRBV9
j_call: TRBJ1-1
cdr3_aa: CASSSQGGVTEAFF
cdr3_nt: TGTGCCAGCAGCTCCCAAGGAGGGGTCACTGAAGCTTTCTTT